The next 5 T cell receptor beta chains were all read from a single sample in a study of T-cell reconstitution after alpha-beta-depleted transplantation in children (dated by TCRdb to the mid-2010s). Library creation used PCR. Sequencing relied on an Illumina HiSeq 2500. Molecular barcoding was employed in the preparation of TCR libraries, with unique molecular identifiers being used to normalize TCRbeta repertoire quantification. TCRdb applied fastp at Q25 and MiXCR to the public reads, then kept only in-frame beta chains. Merged by CDR3 protein, the rows form single entries marked with the most common genes and DNA. In all, the sample holds about 610,000 distinct CDR3 sequences, and about 10% of those were seen once. The ten largest clones add up to 4% to 5% of the sample. This sample comprised PBMCs from the stem cell graft donor, obtained from the stem cell graft. These receptors were taken from a human donor who donated a stem cell graft to a child with acute myeloid leukemia.

Remarks on this clonotype: One end of the junction does not line up with germline, which may come from a read error. The chain is built from TRBV12-3 or TRBV12-4 and TRBJ2-4, with D maybe TRBD2 (6 bases). This CDR3 spans 15 amino acids. CDR3 nucleotides: TGTGCCAGCAGTTTTGGAGGAGGGTCCAAAAACCTTCAGTACTTC. This encodes CASSFGGGSKNLQYF.

This clonotype turned up a few times. This sequence joins TRBV5-1 and TRBJ2-5; D is possibly TRBD2 (7 bases). The V gene lost 2 bases and the J gene lost 2 bases, with 19 bases spanning the gap. The CDR3 is made up of 17 amino acids. Germline loops: CDR1 SGHRS, CDR2 YFSETQ. CDR3 DNA sequence: TGCGCCAGCAGCTTCGGCGGGAGTGGGACATGGCAAGAGACCCAGTACTTC. It is translated as CASSFGGSGTWQETQYF.

This clonotype was detected only a few times. The chain employs TRBV20-1 and TRBJ1-4, with D tentatively TRBD1 (5 bases). This CDR3 is 13 amino acids long. The V and J ends lost 0 bases and 6 bases respectively, with 8 bases between them. The germline CDR1 and CDR2 sequences are DFQATT and SNEGSKA (reference sequence). The CDR3 is CSARDGGDEKLFF. CDR3 nucleotide sequence: TGCAGTGCTAGAGATGGGGGGGATGAAAAACTGTTTTTT.

This clonotype has a count of ten or more. The rearrangement joins TRBV9 to TRBJ2-7; tentative D call: TRBD1 (6 bases). The CDR3 runs to 13 residues. V dropped 3 bases and J dropped 4 bases, with 11 bases sitting between them. Germline CDR1 reads SGDLS; CDR2 reads YYNGEE. The CDR3 reads CASSGGPGYEQYF. The DNA of the CDR3 is TGTGCCAGCAGCGGGGGGCCAGGATACGAGCAGTACTTC. The full variable domain, with the rest looked up from reference TRBV9 and TRBJ2-7, is DSGVTQTPKHLITATGQRVTLRCSPRSGDLSVYWYQQSLDQGLQFLIQYYNGEERAKGNILERFSAQQFPDLHSELNLSSLELGDSALYFCASSGGPGYEQYFGPGTRLTVT.

This clonotype appeared many times. This chain uses TRBV7-2 with TRBJ2-5; D remains unclear. V lost 5 bases and J lost 5, with 12 bases in between. There are 13 residues in the CDR3. Germline values: CDR1 SGHTA, CDR2 FQGNSA. The CDR3 is CASSLRPPETQYF. The CDR3, as DNA: TGTGCCAGCAGCCTCCGACCCCCTGAGACCCAGTACTTC.